This TCR beta chain is drawn from a study of blood T cell repertoires in COVID-19. Study in general: Nucleic acid was either cDNA or gDNA, and it came from T cells, B-cell-depleted T cells, or PBMCs.

Trimming removed 7 bases from V and 3 bases from J, with 16 bases in between. Germline CDR1 is SGHRS and CDR2 is YFSETQ. The CDR3 extends over 14 amino acids. This clone was found a few times. Using immunoSEQ multiplex PCR, the repertoire was profiled, and TCRdb retains in-frame clones only, with some absent. The table records about 480,000 clones, 75% to 90% of them present only once. The chain has TRBV5-1 and TRBJ2-5, with D possibly TRBD2 on 6 matching bases. The sequencing sample was made of PBMCs or T cells enriched from blood (not recorded which). The TCR was taken from a woman aged 60-75 years who had recovered from COVID-19. In DNA form, the CDR3 reads TGCGCCAGCTCGTGGGACTCGATGGAAGAGACCCAGTACTTC. Amino acid sequence: CASSWDSMEETQYF.